The sequence of this T cell receptor (beta chain) was determined in a study of graft-versus-host responses after intestinal transplantation. Whole-study context: Isolated intestinal, liver-intestinal, or multivisceral transplants had been given to the recipients. Overall study results and limits: Researchers found peak circulating GvH clone levels linked to early post-transplant HvG declines. Those patients showing graft-donor T cell macrochimerism displayed high graft-versus-host to host-versus-graft clonal ratios in allografts.

Comment on this clone: The antigen remains undetermined.

Data came from immunoSEQ multiplex PCR; TCRdb stores just in-frame clones and leaves some out. The table includes 80,000 to 100,000 clones, approximately 90% detected once. V shed 3 bases, J shed 3 bases, and the junction held 1 base outside the gene matches. The CDR3 length is 15 residues. Per germline, CDR1 MNHEY and CDR2 SVGAGI. This chain connects TRBV6-5 to TRBJ2-2; 10 bases match TRBD2. The material sequenced was unstimulated CD4+ T cells sorted from spleen or lymph node cells, taken before intestinal transplant. The receptor comes from a human donor who received an intestinal transplant. In DNA, the CDR3 is TGTGCCAGCAGTTATACTAGCGGGGACACCGGGGAGCTGTTTTTT. Translated, it gives CASSYTSGDTGELFF.